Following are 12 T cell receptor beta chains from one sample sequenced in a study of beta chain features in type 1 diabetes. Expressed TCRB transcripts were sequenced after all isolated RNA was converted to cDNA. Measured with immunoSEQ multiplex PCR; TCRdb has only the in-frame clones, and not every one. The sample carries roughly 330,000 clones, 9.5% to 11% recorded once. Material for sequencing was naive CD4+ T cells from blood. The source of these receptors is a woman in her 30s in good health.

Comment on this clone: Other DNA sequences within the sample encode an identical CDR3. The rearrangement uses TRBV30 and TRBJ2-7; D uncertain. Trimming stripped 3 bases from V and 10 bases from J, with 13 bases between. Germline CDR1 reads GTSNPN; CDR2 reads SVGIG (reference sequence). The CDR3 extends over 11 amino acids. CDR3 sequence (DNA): TGTGCCTGGAGCGCCGGGTTCGAACAGTACTTC. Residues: CAWSAGFEQYF.

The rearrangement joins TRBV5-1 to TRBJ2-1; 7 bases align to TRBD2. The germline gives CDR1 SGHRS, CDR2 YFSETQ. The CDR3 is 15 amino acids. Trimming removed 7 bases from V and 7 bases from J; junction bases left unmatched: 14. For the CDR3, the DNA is TGCGCCAGCCGTGGGGGGAGCGGGAATTGGAATGAGCAGTTCTTC. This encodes CASRGGSGNWNEQFF.

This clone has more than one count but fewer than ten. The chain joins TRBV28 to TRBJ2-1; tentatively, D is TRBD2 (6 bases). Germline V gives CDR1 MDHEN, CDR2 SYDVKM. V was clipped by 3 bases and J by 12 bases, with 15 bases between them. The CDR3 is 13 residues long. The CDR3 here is CASSFRDFRGQFF. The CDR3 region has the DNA TGTGCCAGCAGTTTTAGGGACTTCCGAGGGCAGTTCTTC. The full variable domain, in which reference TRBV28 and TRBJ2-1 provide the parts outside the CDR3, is DVKVTQSSRYLVKRTGEKVFLECVQDMDHENMFWYRQDPGLGLRLIYFSYDVKMKEKGDIPEGYSVSREKKERFSLILESASTNQTSMYLCASSFRDFRGQFFGPGTRLTVL.

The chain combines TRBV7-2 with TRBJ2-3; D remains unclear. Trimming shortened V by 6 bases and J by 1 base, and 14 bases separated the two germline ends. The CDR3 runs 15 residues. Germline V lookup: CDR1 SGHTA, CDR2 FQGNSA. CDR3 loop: CASSSPARGTDTQYF. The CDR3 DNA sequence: TGTGCCAGCAGTTCGCCTGCCCGGGGCACAGATACGCAGTATTTT.

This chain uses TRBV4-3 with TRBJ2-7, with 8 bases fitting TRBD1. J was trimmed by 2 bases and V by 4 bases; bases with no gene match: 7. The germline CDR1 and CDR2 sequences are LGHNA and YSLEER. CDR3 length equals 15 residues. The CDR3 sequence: CASSPGAGGPYEQYF. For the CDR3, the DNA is TGCGCCAGCAGCCCCGGAGCAGGGGGCCCCTACGAGCAGTACTTC.

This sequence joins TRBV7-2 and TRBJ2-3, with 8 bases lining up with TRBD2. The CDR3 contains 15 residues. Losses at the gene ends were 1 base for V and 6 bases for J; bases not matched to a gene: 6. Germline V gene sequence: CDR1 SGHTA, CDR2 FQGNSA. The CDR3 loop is CASSLDGGATDTQYF. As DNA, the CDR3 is TGTGCCAGCAGCTTAGACGGGGGGGCAACGGATACGCAGTATTTT.

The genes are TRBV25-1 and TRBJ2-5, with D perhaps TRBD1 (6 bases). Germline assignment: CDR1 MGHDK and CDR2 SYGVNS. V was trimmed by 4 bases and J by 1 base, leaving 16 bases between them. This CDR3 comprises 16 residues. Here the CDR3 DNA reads TGTGCCAGCAGTGGTTACAGGGAACCCATCCAAGAGACCCAGTACTTC. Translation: CASSGYREPIQETQYF.

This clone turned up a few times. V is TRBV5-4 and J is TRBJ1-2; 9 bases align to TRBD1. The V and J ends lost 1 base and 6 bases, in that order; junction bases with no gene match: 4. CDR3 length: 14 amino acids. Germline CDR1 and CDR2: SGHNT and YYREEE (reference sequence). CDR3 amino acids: CASSLSWTGDGYTF. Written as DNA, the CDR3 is TGTGCCAGCAGCTTGAGTTGGACAGGGGATGGCTACACCTTC. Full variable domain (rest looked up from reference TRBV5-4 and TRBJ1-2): ETGVTQSPTHLIKTRGQQVTLRCSSQSGHNTVSWYQQALGQGPQFIFQYYREEENGRGNFPPRFSGLQFPNYSSELNVNALELDDSALYLCASSLSWTGDGYTFGSGTRLTVV.

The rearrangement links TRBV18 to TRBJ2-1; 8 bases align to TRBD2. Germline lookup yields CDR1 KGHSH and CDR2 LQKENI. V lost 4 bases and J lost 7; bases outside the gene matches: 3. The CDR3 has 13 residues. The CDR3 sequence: CASSLQRENEQFF. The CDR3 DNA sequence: TGTGCCAGCTCACTTCAGCGGGAGAATGAGCAGTTCTTC.

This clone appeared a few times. The CDR3 loop is CASSVTYTDTQYF. CDR3 nucleotides: TGTGCCAGTAGTGTCACCTACACAGATACGCAGTATTTT. The chain recombines TRBV19 with TRBJ2-3; no firm D call. The CDR3 extends over 13 amino acids. V dropped 5 bases and J dropped 2 bases, with 8 bases sitting between them. CDR1 is LNHDA and CDR2 is SQIVND in the germline V gene (reference sequence). The whole variable domain, remainder taken from reference TRBV19 and TRBJ2-3, is DGGITQSPKYLFRKEGQNVTLSCEQNLNHDAMYWYRQDPGQGLRLIYYSQIVNDFQKGDIAEGYSVSREKKESFPLTVTSAQKNPTAFYLCASSVTYTDTQYFGPGTRLTVL.

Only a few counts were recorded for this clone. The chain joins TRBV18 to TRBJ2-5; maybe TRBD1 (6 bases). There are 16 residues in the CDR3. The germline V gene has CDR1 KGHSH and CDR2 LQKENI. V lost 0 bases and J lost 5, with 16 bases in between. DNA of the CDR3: TGTGCCAGCTCACCACCGGGGCAGGGGAGTTGGGAGACCCAGTACTTC. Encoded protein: CASSPPGQGSWETQYF.

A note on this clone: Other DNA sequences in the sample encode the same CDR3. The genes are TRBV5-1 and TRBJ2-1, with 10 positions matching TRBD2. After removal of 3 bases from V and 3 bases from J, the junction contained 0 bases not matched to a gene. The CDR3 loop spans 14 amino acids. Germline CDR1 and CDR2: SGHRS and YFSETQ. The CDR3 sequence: CASSSSGSYNEQFF. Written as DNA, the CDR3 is TGCGCCAGCAGCTCTAGCGGGAGCTACAATGAGCAGTTCTTC. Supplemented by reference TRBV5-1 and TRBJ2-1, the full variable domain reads KAGVTQTPRYLIKTRGQQVTLSCSPISGHRSVSWYQQTPGQGLQFLFEYFSETQRNKGNFPGRFSGRQFSNSRSEMNVSTLELGDSALYLCASSSSGSYNEQFFGPGTRLTVL.